This TCR beta chain was recorded in a study of blood T cell repertoires in COVID-19. Study-level background: COVID-19 samples, acute and convalescent, were from the United States, Italy and Spain. PBMCs, B-cell-depleted T cells, or T cells provided the cDNA or gDNA that made up the material.

In the source study's methods: Reference gene primer amplification gave nucleated cell count estimates. TCRdb's copy holds only in-frame clones and misses some; the assay was immunoSEQ multiplex PCR. The V and J calls and clone size come from that table; D and trimming were worked out from the DNA. This sample has under 250,000 clones, with about nine tenths found just once. This CDR3 spans 16 amino acids. Germline V CDR1 and CDR2: LGHDT, YNNKEL (reference sequence). V lost 1 base, J lost 1 base, and 10 bases lay in between. Material: peripheral blood. The gene calls are TRBV3-1 (or the pseudogene TRBV3-2) and TRBJ2-2; perhaps TRBD1 as D (6 bases). The sequence was collected from a man aged 60 to 75 who had recovered from COVID-19. CDR3 DNA: TGTGCCAGCAGCCAAGTGGCAGGGGTGAACACCGGGGAGCTGTTTTTT. This gives the protein CASSQVAGVNTGELFF.